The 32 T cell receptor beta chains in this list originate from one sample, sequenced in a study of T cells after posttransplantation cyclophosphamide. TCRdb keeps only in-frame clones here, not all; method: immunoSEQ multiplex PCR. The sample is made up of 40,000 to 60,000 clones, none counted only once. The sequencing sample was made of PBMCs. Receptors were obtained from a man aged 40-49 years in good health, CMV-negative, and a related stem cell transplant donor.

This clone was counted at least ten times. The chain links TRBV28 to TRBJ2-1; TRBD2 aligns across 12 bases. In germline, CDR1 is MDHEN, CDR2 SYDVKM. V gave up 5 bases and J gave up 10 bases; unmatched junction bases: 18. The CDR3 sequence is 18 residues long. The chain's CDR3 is CASSLITAGLAGSREQFF. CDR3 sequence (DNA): TGTGCCAGCAGTCTTATAACCGCTGGACTAGCGGGATCTCGGGAGCAGTTCTTC.

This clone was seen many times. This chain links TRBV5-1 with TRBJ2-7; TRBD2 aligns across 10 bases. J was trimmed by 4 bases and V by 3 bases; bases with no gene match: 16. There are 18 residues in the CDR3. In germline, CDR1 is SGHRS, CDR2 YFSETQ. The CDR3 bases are TGCGCCAGCAGCTCCCCGGGGGGAGCGGGAGGGCCAAGTTACGAGCAGTACTTC. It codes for CASSSPGGAGGPSYEQYF.

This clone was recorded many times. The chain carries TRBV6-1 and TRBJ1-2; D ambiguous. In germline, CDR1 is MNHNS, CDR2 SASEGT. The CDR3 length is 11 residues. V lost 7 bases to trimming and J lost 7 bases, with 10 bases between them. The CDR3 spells CASIGWAGYTF. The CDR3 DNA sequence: TGTGCCAGCATTGGGTGGGCTGGCTACACCTTC.

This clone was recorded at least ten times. In DNA form, the CDR3 reads TGCGCCAGCAGCCCGGACAGGGGGCGGTGGAACACCATATATTTT. Residues: CASSPDRGRWNTIYF. V usage is TRBV5-1 and J usage is TRBJ1-3; TRBD1 agrees at 11 bases. The CDR3 loop spans 15 amino acids. Germline assignment: CDR1 SGHRS and CDR2 YFSETQ. V trimming: 4 bases; J trimming: 7 bases; junction bases outside the gene matches: 7.

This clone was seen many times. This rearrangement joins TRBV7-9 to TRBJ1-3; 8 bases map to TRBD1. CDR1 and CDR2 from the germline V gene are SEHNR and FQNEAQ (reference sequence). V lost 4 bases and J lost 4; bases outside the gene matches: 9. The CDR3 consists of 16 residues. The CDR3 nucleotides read TGTGCCAGCAGCTCTCAAGCGACAGGGGACGGAAACACCATATATTTT. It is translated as CASSSQATGDGNTIYF.

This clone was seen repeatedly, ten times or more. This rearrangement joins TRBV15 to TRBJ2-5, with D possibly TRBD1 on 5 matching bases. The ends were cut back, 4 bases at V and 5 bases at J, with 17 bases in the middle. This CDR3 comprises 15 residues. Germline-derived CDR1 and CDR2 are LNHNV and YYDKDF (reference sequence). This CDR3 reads CATSTIPGFRETQYF. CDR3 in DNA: TGTGCCACCAGCACAATTCCAGGGTTTCGGGAGACCCAGTACTTC. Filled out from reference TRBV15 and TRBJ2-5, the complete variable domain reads DAMVIQNPRYQVTQFGKPVTLSCSQTLNHNVMYWYQQKSSQAPKLLFHYYDKDFNNEADTPDNFQSRRPNTSFCFLDIRSPGLGDTAMYLCATSTIPGFRETQYFGPGTRLLVL.

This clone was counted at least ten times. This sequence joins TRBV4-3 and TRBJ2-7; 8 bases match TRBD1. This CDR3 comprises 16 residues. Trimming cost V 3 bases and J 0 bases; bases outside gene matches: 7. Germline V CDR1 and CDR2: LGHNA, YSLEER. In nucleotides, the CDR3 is TGCGCCAGCAGCCAGGGGACAGGCCATAGCTCCTACGAGCAGTACTTC. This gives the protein CASSQGTGHSSYEQYF.

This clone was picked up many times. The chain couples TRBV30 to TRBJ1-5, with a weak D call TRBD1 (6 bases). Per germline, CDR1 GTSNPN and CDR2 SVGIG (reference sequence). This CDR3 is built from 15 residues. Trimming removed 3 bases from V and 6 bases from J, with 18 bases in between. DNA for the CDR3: TGTGCCTGGAGCGGCGGGAGGGGGGAAAGTCAGCCCCAGCATTTT. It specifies CAWSGGRGESQPQHF. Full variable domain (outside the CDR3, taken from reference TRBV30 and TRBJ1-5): SQTIHQWPATLVQPVGSPLSLECTVEGTSNPNLYWYRQAAGRGLQLLFYSVGIGQISSEVPQNLSASRPQDRQFILSSKKLLLSDSGFYLCAWSGGRGESQPQHFGDGTRLSIL.

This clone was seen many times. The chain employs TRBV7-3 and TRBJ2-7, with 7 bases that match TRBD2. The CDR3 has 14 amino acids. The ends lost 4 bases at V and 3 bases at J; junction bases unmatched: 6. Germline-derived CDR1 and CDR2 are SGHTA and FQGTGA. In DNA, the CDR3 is TGTGCCAGCAGCTCCCTGGGCGGGGGCTACGAGCAGTACTTC. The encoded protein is CASSSLGGGYEQYF. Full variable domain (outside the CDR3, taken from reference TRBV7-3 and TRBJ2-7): GAGVSQTPSNKVTEKGKYVELRCDPISGHTALYWYRQSLGQGPEFLIYFQGTGAADDSGLPNDRFFAVRPEGSVSTLKIQRTERGDSAVYLCASSSLGGGYEQYFGPGTRLTVT.

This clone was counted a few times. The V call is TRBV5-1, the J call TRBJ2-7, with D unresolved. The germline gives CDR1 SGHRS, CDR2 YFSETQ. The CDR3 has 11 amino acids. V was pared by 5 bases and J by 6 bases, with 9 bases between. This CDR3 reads CASRGEVEQYF. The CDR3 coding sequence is TGCGCCAGCAGAGGCGAGGTCGAGCAGTACTTC.

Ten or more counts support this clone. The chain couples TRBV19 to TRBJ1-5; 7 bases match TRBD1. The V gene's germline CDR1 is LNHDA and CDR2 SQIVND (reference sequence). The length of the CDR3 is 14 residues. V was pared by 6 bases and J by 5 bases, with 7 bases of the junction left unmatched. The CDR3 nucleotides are TGTGCCAGTAGAAGACAGGGCACCGATCAGCCCCAGCATTTT. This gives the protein CASRRQGTDQPQHF. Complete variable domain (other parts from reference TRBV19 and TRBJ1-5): DGGITQSPKYLFRKEGQNVTLSCEQNLNHDAMYWYRQDPGQGLRLIYYSQIVNDFQKGDIAEGYSVSREKKESFPLTVTSAQKNPTAFYLCASRRQGTDQPQHFGDGTRLSIL.

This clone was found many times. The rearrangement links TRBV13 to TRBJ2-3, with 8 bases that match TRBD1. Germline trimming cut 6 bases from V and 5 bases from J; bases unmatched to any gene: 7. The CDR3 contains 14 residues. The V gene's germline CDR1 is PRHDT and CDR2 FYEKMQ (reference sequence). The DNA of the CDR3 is TGTGCCAGCAGACGACAGGGGATAGAAGATACGCAGTATTTT. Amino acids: CASRRQGIEDTQYF.

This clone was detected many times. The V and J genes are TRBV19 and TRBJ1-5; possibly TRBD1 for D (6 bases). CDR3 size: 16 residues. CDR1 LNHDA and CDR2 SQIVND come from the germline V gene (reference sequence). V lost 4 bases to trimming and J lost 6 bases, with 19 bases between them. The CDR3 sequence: CASSTIQGGGGQPQHF. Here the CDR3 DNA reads TGTGCCAGTAGTACGATACAGGGTGGGGGCGGTCAGCCCCAGCATTTT.

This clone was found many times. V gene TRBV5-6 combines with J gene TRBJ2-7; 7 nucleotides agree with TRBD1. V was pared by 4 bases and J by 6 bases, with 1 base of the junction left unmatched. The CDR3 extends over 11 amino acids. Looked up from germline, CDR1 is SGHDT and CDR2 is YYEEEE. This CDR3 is CASSRQGEQYF. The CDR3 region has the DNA TGTGCCAGCAGCCGACAGGGCGAGCAGTACTTC.

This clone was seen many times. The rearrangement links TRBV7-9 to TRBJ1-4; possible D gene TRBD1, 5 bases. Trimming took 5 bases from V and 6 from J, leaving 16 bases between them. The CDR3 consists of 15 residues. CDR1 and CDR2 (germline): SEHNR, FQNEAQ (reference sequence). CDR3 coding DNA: TGTGCCAGCAGCGGCCAGACAGACCAACATGAAAAACTGTTTTTT. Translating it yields CASSGQTDQHEKLFF.

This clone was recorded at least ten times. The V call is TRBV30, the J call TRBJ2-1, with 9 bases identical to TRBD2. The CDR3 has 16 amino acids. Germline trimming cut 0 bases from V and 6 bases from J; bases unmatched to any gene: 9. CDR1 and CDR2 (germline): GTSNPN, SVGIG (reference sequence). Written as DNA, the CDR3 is TGTGCCTGGAGTGTTCCAGCGGGAGGAGGTGCCAATGAGCAGTTCTTC. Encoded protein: CAWSVPAGGGANEQFF.

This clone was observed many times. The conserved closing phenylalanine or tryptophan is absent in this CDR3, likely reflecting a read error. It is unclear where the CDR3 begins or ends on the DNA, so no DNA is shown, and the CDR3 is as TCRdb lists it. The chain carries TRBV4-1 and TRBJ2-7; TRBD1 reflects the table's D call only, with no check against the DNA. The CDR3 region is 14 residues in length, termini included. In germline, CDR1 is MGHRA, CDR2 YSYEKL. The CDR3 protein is CASSQSLGTAYGEI.

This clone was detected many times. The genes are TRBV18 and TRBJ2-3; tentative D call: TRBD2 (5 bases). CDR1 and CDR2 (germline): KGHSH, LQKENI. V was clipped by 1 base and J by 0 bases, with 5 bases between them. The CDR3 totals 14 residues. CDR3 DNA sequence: TGTGCCAGCTCACCACGACTAAGCACAGATACGCAGTATTTT. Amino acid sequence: CASSPRLSTDTQYF. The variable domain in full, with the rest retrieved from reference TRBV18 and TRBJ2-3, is NAGVMQNPRHLVRRRGQEARLRCSPMKGHSHVYWYRQLPEEGLKFMVYLQKENIIDESGMPKERFSAEFPKEGPSILRIQQVVRGDSAAYFCASSPRLSTDTQYFGPGTRLTVL.

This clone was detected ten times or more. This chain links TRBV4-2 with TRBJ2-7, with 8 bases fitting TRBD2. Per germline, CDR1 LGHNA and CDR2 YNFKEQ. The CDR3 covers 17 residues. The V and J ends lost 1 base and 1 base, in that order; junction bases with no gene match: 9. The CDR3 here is CASSQGVAGRGSYEQYF. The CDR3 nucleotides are TGTGCCAGCAGCCAAGGGGTAGCCGGGAGGGGTTCCTACGAGCAGTACTTC.

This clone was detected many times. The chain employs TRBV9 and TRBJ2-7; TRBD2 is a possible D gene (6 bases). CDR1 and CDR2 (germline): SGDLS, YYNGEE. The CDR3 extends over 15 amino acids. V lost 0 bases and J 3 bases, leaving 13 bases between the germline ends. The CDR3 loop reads CASSVEGRGSYEQYF. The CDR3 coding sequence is TGTGCCAGCAGCGTAGAGGGGCGGGGCAGCTACGAGCAGTACTTC. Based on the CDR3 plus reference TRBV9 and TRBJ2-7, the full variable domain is DSGVTQTPKHLITATGQRVTLRCSPRSGDLSVYWYQQSLDQGLQFLIQYYNGEERAKGNILERFSAQQFPDLHSELNLSSLELGDSALYFCASSVEGRGSYEQYFGPGTRLTVT.

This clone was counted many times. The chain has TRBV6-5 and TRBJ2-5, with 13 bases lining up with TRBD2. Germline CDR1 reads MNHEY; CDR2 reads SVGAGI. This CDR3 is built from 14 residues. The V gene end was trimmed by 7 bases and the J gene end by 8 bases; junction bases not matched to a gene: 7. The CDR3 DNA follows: TGTGCCAGCAACCCTGGGGGACTAGCGGGAACCCAGTACTTC. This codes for CASNPGGLAGTQYF.

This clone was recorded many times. This CDR3 is CSVNAPRGYTF. The CDR3 DNA is TGCAGCGTTAATGCCCCACGGGGCTACACCTTC. This chain uses TRBV29-1 with TRBJ1-2, with D unclear. CDR1 is SQVTM, CDR2 ANQGSEA, per germline. CDR3 length equals 11 residues. V was trimmed by 5 bases and J by 8 bases, leaving 12 bases between them.

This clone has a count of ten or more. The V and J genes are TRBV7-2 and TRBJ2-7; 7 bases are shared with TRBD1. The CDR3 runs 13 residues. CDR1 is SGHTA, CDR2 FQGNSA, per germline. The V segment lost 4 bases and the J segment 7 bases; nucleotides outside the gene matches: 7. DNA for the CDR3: TGTGCCAGCAGCTGGGACAGCTACGGGGAGCAGTACTTC. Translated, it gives CASSWDSYGEQYF.

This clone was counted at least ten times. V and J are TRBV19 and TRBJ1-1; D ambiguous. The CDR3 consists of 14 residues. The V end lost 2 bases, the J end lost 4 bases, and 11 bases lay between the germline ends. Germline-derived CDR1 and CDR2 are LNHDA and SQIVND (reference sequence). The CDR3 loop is CASSIWLWSTEAFF. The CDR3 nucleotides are TGTGCCAGTAGTATATGGCTTTGGAGCACTGAAGCTTTCTTT.

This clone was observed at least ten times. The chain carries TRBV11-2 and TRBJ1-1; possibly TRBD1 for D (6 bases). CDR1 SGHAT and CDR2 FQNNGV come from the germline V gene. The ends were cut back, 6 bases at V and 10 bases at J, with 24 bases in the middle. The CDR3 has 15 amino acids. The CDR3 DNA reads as TGTGCCAGCAGGACGCAACAGGGTCTGAGGGCTGGAGCTTTCTTT. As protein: CASRTQQGLRAGAFF.

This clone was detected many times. The CDR3 reads CASSLNRDRDSEAFF. The DNA of the CDR3 is TGTGCCAGTAGTTTAAACCGGGACAGGGATTCTGAAGCTTTCTTT. The chain carries TRBV19 and TRBJ1-1; 9 bases map to TRBD1. Germline V gene data show CDR1 as LNHDA and CDR2 as SQIVND (reference sequence). The CDR3 sequence is 15 residues long. Trimming cost V 5 bases and J 6 bases; bases outside gene matches: 10.

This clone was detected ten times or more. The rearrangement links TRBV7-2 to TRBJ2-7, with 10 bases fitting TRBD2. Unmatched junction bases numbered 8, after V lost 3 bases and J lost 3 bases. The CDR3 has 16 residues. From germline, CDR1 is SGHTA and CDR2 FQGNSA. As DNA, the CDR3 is TGTGCCAGCAGCTTCGCCGGACTAGCGGACATCTACGAGCAGTACTTC. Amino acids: CASSFAGLADIYEQYF. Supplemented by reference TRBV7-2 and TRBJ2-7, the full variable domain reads GAGVSQSPSNKVTEKGKDVELRCDPISGHTALYWYRQSLGQGLEFLIYFQGNSAPDKSGLPSDRFSAERTGGSVSTLTIQRTQQEDSAVYLCASSFAGLADIYEQYFGPGTRLTVT.

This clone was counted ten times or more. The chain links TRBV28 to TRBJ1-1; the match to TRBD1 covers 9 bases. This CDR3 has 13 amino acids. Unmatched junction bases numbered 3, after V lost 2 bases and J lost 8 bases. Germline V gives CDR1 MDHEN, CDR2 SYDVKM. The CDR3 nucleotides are TGTGCCAGCAGTTTACACAGGGGGCTAGAAGCTTTCTTT. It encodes CASSLHRGLEAFF.

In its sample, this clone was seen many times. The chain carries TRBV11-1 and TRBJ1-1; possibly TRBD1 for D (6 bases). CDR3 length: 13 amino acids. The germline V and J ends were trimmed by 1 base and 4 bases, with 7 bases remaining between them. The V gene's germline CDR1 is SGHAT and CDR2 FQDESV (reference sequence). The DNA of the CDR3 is TGTGCCAGCAGCTTAGACAGGGTCACTGAAGCTTTCTTT. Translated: CASSLDRVTEAFF.

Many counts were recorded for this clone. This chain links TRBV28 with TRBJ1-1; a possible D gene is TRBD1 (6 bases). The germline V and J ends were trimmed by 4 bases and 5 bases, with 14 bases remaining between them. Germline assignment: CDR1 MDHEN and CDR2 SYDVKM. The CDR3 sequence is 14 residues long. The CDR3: CASSSEGVYTEAFF. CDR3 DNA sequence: TGTGCCAGCAGTTCCGAGGGGGTTTATACTGAAGCTTTCTTT.

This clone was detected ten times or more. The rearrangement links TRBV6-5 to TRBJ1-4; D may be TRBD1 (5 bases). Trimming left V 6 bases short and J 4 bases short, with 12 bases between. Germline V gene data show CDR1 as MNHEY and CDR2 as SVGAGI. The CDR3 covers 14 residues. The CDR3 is CASRRTRDNEKLFF. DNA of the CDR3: TGTGCCAGCAGACGGACAAGAGATAATGAAAAACTGTTTTTT.

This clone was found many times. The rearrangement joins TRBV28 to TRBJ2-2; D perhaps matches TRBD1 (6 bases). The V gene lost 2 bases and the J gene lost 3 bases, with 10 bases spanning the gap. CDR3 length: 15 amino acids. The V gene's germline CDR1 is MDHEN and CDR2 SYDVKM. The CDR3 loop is CASSLIGQYTGELFF. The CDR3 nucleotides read TGTGCCAGCAGTTTAATCGGACAGTACACCGGGGAGCTGTTTTTT.